The clone carrying this T cell receptor beta chain was observed a few times. The sample originates from a study of blood T cells in healthy people across ages. CDR1 is ENHRY, CDR2 SYGVKD, per germline. This CDR3 comprises 12 residues. The V end lost 11 bases, the J end lost 3 bases, and 14 bases lay between the germline ends. With a J-beta primer mix and a sample-barcoded 5' primer, a second PCR ran about 6 to 11 cycles. MiXCR, applied by TCRdb to the 5' RACE reads, yields one record per CDR3 protein. The data contain some 690,000 distinct CDR3 sequences, 22% of them seen just once; the ten biggest clones take up approximately 20%.

This receptor was identified in a man aged 70-80 years in good health. This chain connects TRBV10-3 to TRBJ2-7, with D possibly being TRBD2 (5 bases). The sample consisted of blood. This chain's CDR3 is CASRTEGYEQYF. DNA for the CDR3: TGTGCCTCGCGGACTGAGGGCTACGAGCAGTACTTC.